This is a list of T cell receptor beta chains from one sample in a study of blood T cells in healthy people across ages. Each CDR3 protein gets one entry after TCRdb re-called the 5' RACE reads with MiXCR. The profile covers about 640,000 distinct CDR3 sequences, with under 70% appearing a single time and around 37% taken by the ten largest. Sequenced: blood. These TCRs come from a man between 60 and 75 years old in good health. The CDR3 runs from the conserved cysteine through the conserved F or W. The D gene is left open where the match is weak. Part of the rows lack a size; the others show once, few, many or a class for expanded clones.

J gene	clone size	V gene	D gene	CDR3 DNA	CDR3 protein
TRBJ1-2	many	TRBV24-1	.	TGTGCCACCAGTGATGACTCCGGGACCCCCTATGGCTACACCTTC	CATSDDSGTPYGYTF
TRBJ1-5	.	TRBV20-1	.	TGCAGTGCTAGGAGGGACTTGACTCAGCCCCAGCATTTT	CSARRDLTQPQHF
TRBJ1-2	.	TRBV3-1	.	TGTGCCAGCAGCCGTGACGGGAGAGACTATGGCTACACCTTC	CASSRDGRDYGYTF
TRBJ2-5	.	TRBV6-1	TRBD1	TGTGCCAGCAGGGAACAGCCGGGACAGGCGGTGGAGACCCAGTACTTC	CASREQPGQAVETQYF
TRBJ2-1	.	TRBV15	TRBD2	TGTGCCACCAGCAGAGTGGGGGCTAGCGGGGCATACAATGAGCAGTTCTTC	CATSRVGASGAYNEQFF
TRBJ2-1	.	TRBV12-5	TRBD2	TGTGCTAGTGGCCCCCCGCCGGGGGGGGCGTACAATGAGCAGTTCTTC	CASGPPPGGAYNEQFF
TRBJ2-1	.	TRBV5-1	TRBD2	TGCGCCAGCAGCCCAGGCCTTGTGGGGGGGAGGCCCATACTCGATGAGCAGTTCTTC	CASSPGLVGGRPILDEQFF
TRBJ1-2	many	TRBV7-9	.	TGTGCCAGCAGCTTAGCCTCAGAGGCCTTCTATGGCTACACCTTC	CASSLASEAFYGYTF
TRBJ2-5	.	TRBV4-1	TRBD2	TGCGCCAGCGCGGGGGACCAAGAGACCCAGTACTTC	CASAGDQETQYF
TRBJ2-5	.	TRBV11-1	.	TGTGCCAGCAGCTTTGGGACGGGGTTCGGGGAGACCCAGTACTTC	CASSFGTGFGETQYF
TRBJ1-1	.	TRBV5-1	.	TGCGCCAGCAGCTTGGGACAGGCAAGAGAAGCTTTCTTT	CASSLGQAREAFF
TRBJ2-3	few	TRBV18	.	TGTGCCAGCTCACCACTTTCGGGGATAGATACGCAGTATTTT	CASSPLSGIDTQYF
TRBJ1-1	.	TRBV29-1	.	TGCAGGGTAAGGGGAAATGGAGACACTGAAGCTTTCTTT	CRVRGNGDTEAFF
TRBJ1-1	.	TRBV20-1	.	TGCAGTGCCGACCAGAAAACTGAAGCTTTCTTT	CSADQKTEAFF
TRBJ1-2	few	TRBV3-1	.	TGTGCCAGCAGCGAACCTGGGCGGTCGCTCTATGGCTACACCTTC	CASSEPGRSLYGYTF